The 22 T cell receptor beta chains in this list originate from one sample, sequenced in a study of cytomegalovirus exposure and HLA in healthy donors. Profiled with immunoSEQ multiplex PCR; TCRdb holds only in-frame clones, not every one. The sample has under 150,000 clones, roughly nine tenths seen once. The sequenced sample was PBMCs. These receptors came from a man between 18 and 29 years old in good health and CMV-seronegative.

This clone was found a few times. The DNA for the CDR3 is TGTGCCAGTAGTATGGGCGAAGCCGAGCAGTACTTC. Amino acid sequence: CASSMGEAEQYF. The rearrangement uses TRBV19 and TRBJ2-7; D unclear. Trimming took off 3 bases at V and 6 bases at J, with 9 bases between the two ends. The CDR3 contains 12 residues. Germline V gene sequence: CDR1 LNHDA, CDR2 SQIVND (reference sequence).

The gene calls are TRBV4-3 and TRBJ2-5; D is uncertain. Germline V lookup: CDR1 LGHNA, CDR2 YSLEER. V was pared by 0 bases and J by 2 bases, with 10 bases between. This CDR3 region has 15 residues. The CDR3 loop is CASSQDPLGQETQYF. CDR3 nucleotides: TGCGCCAGCAGCCAAGATCCCCTAGGTCAAGAGACCCAGTACTTC.

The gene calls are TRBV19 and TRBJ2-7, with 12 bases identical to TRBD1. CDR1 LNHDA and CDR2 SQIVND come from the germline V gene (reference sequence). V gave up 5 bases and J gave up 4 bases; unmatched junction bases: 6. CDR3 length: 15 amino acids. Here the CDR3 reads CASSPGQGALYEQYF. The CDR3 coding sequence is TGTGCCAGTAGTCCGGGACAGGGGGCGCTTTACGAGCAGTACTTC.

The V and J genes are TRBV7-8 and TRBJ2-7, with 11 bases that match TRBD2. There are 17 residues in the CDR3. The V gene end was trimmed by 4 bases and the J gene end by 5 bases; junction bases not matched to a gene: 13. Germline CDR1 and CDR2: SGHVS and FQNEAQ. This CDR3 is CASSYPIAGGPIDEQYF. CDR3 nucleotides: TGTGCCAGCAGCTACCCCATAGCGGGAGGGCCGATTGACGAGCAGTACTTC.

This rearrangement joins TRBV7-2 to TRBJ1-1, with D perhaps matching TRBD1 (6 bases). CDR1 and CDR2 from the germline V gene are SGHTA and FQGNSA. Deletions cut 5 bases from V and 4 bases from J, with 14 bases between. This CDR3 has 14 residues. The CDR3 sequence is CASSPQKGVTEAFF. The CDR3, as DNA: TGTGCCAGCAGCCCCCAGAAGGGGGTCACTGAAGCTTTCTTT.

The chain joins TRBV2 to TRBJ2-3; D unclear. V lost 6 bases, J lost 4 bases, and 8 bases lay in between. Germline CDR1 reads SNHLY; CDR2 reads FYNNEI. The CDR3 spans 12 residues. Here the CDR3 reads CASRDRSDTQYF. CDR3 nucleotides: TGTGCCAGCAGAGATAGATCAGATACGCAGTATTTT.

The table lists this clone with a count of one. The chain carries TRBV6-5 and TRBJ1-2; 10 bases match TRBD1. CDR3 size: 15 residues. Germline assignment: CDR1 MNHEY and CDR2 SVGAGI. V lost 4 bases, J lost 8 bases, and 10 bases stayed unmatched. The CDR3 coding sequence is TGTGCCAGCAGTTTCGACAGGGGGCCATTGGGCGGCTACACCTTC. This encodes CASSFDRGPLGGYTF.

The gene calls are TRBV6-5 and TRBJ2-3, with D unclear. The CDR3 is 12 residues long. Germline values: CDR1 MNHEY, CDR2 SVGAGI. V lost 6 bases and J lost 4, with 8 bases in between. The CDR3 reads CASRASSDTQYF. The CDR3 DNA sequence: TGTGCCAGCAGAGCTTCATCAGATACGCAGTATTTT.

CDR3 coding DNA: TGCGCCAGCAGCTTTGCGGCTAACAACTATGGCTACACCTTC. It is translated as CASSFAANNYGYTF. The rearrangement uses TRBV5-1 and TRBJ1-2; no reliable D call. Per germline, CDR1 SGHRS and CDR2 YFSETQ. This CDR3 spans 14 amino acids. Trimming pared 2 bases from V and 2 bases from J, leaving 10 bases between.

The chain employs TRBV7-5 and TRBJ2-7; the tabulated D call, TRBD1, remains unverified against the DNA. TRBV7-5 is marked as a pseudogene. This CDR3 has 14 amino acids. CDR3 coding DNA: TGTGCCAGAAGCTTACTCCCACAGTTATGGGAGCAGTACTTC. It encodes CARSLLPQLWEQYF.

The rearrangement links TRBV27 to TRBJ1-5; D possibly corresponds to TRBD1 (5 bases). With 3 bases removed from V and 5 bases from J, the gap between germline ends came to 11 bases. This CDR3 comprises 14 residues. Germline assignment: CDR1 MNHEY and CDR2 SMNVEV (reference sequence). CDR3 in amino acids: CASSFGGSDQPQHF. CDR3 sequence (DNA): TGTGCCAGCAGTTTCGGGGGGAGCGATCAGCCCCAGCATTTT.

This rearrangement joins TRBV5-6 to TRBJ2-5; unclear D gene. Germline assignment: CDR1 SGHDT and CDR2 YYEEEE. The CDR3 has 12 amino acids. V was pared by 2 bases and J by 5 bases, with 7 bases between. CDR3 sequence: CASSFGRETQYF. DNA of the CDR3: TGTGCCAGCAGCTTCGGTCGGGAGACCCAGTACTTC.

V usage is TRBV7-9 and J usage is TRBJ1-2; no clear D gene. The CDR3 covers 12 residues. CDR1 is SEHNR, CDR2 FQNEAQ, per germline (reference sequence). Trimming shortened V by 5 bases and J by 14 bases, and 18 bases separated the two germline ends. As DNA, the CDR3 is TGTGCCAGCAGCCCCTCAGGCCGCTTCAAGACCTTC. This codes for CASSPSGRFKTF.

The CDR3 DNA follows: TGTGCCAGCAGGCGCCGGGACAGGGACTATAATTCACCCCTCCACTTT. Protein: CASRRRDRDYNSPLHF. This chain connects TRBV27 to TRBJ1-6; 9 nucleotides line up with TRBD1. The CDR3 is 16 amino acids. The germline V gene encodes CDR1 MNHEY and CDR2 SMNVEV (reference sequence). The trim removed 6 bases at V and 3 bases at J, leaving 6 bases unmatched.

The CDR3 loop reads CASSRKISGVQETQYF. The CDR3 nucleotides read TGCGCCAGCAGCCGGAAGATTAGCGGGGTTCAAGAGACCCAGTACTTC. This chain connects TRBV4-1 to TRBJ2-5, with TRBD2 identical over 8 bases. The CDR3 loop spans 16 amino acids. The trim removed 4 bases at V and 2 bases at J, leaving 9 bases unmatched. CDR1 is MGHRA, CDR2 YSYEKL, per germline.

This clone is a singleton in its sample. The CDR3 DNA reads TGCGCCAGCAGCCCGGGAACTGGTGGGGCCAACGTCCTGACTTTC. Translated: CASSPGTGGANVLTF. V gene TRBV5-1 combines with J gene TRBJ2-6, with TRBD2 as a possible D gene (5 bases). The CDR3 is made up of 15 amino acids. With 4 bases removed from V and 3 bases from J, the gap between germline ends came to 11 bases. Germline CDR1 is SGHRS and CDR2 is YFSETQ.

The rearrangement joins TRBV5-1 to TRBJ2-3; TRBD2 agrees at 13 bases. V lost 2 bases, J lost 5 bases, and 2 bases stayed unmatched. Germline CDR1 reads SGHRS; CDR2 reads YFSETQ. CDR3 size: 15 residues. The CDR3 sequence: CASSFWTSGGDTQYF. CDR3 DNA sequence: TGCGCCAGCAGCTTTTGGACTAGCGGGGGAGATACGCAGTATTTT.

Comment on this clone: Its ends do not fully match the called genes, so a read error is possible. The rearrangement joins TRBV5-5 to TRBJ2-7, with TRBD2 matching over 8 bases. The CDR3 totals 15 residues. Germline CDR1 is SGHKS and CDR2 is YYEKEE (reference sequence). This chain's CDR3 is CASRLDLAGHYEQYF. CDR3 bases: TGTGCCAGCAGATTGGATCTAGCGGGCCACTACGAGCAGTACTTC.

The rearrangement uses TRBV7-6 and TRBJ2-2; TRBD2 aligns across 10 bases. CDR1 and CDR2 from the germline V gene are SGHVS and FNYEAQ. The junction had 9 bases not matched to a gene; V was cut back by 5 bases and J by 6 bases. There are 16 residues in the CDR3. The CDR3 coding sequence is TGTGCCAGCAGCCCCTCTAGCGGGAGTGTGTCCGGGGAGCTGTTTTTT. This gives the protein CASSPSSGSVSGELFF.

The CDR3 loop is CASSLYSYEQYF. In DNA form, the CDR3 reads TGTGCCAGCAGTTTATACAGCTACGAGCAGTACTTC. The V and J genes are TRBV28 and TRBJ2-7; D unclear. V gave up 1 base and J gave up 3 bases, with 4 bases separating them. This CDR3 is built from 12 residues. Germline CDR1 MDHEN, CDR2 SYDVKM.

The CDR3 spells CASKRQGPYEQYF. Written as DNA, the CDR3 is TGTGCCAGTAAGAGACAGGGACCCTACGAGCAGTACTTC. The rearrangement uses TRBV19 and TRBJ2-7; 7 nucleotides align to TRBD1. Germline-derived CDR1 and CDR2 are LNHDA and SQIVND (reference sequence). V gave up 7 bases and J gave up 2 bases; unmatched junction bases: 5. The CDR3 covers 13 residues.

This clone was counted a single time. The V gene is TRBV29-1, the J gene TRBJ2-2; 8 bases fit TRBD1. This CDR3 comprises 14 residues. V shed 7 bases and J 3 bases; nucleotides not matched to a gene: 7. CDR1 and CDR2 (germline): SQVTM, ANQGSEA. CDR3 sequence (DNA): TGCAGCGCTGAGGGACAGGTTTACACCGGGGAGCTGTTTTTT. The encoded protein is CSAEGQVYTGELFF.